Listed below are T cell receptor beta chains from one sample, sequenced in a study of sequential checkpoint blockade in melanoma. Produced via immunoSEQ multiplex PCR; TCRdb's table is partial and in-frame only. The sample gives about 5,500 clones, under 20% of which show up once; around 9.4% is in the top ten. The starting material was tumor tissue (inferred from file names), obtained from a patient given nivolumab and ipilimumab in sequence. Receptor source: a human donor with melanoma. The CDR3 runs from the conserved cysteine through the conserved F or W.

CDR3 protein: CASSLYGGNGEQFF; J gene: TRBJ2-1; CDR3 length: 14; V gene: TRBV11-3
CDR3 protein: CASRLGPRVGGDEQFF; J gene: TRBJ2-1; CDR3 length: 16; V gene: TRBV12-2
CDR3 protein: CASSPERFPNYGYTF; J gene: TRBJ1-2; CDR3 length: 15; V gene: TRBV9
CDR3 protein: CASSEPRVRETQYF; J gene: TRBJ2-5; CDR3 length: 14; V gene: TRBV25-1
CDR3 protein: CATSRRLQPDEQYF; J gene: TRBJ2-7; CDR3 length: 14; V gene: TRBV15
CDR3 protein: CASSIGAGWNTEAFF; J gene: TRBJ1-1; CDR3 length: 15; V gene: TRBV19
CDR3 protein: CASRPPGLGNTGELFF; J gene: TRBJ2-2; CDR3 length: 16; V gene: TRBV6-8
CDR3 protein: CASSPPREPGVRETQYF; J gene: TRBJ2-5; CDR3 length: 17; V gene: TRBV14
CDR3 protein: CASSFPTGDGNSPLHF; J gene: TRBJ1-6; CDR3 length: 16; V gene: TRBV11-3
CDR3 protein: CASSEGGWGLREKLFF; J gene: TRBJ1-4; CDR3 length: 16; V gene: TRBV28